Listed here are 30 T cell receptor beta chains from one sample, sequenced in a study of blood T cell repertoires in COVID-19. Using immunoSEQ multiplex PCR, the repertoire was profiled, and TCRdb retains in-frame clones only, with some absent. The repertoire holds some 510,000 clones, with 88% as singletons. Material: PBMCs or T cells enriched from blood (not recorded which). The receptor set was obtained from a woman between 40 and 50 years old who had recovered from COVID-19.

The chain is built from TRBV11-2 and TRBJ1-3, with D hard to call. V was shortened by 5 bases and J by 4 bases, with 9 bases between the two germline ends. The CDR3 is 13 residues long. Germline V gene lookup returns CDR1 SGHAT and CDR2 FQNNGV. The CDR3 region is CASSPPAGNTIYF. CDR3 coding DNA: TGTGCCAGCAGCCCCCCCGCGGGAAACACCATATATTTT. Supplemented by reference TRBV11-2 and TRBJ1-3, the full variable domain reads EAGVAQSPRYKIIEKRQSVAFWCNPISGHATLYWYQQILGQGPKLLIQFQNNGVVDDSQLPKDRFSAERLKGVDSTLKIQPAKLEDSAVYLCASSPPAGNTIYFGEGSWLTVV.

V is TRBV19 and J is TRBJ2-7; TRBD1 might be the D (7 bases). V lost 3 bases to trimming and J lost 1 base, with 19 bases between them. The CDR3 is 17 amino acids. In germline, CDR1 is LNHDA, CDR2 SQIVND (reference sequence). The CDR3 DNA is TGTGCCAGTAGTATCCGAGGGGGGACAGCTACTTCCTACGAGCAGTACTTC. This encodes CASSIRGGTATSYEQYF.

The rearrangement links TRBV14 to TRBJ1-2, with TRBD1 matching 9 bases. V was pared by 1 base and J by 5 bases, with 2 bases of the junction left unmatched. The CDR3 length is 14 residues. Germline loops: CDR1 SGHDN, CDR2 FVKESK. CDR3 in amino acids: CASSQGGQGYGYTF. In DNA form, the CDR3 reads TGTGCCAGCAGCCAAGGAGGACAGGGGTATGGCTACACCTTC.

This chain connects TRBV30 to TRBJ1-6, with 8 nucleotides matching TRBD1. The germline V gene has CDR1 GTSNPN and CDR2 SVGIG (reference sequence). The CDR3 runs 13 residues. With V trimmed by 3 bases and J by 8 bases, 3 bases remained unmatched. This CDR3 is CAWRGQGYSPLHF. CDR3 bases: TGTGCCTGGAGAGGACAGGGATATTCACCCCTCCACTTT.

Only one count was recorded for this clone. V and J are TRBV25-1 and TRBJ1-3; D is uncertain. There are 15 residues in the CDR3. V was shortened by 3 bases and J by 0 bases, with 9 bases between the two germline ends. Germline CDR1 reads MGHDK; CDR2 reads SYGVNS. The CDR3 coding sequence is TGTGCCAGCAGTGAGTCACAGATCTCTGGAAACACCATATATTTT. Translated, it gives CASSESQISGNTIYF.

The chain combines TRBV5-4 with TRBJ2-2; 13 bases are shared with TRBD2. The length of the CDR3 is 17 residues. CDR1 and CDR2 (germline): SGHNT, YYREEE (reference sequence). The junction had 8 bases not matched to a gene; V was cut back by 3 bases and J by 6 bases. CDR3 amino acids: CASSSGLAGDLSGELFF. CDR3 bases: TGTGCCAGCAGCTCTGGACTAGCGGGAGATCTGTCCGGGGAGCTGTTTTTT.

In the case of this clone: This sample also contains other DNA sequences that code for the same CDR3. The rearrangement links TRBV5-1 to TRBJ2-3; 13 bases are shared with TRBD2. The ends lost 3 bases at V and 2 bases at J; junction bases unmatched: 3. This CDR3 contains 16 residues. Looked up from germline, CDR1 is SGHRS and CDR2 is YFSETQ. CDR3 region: CASSSGLAGATDTQYF. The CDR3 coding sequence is TGCGCCAGCAGCTCCGGACTAGCGGGGGCCACAGATACGCAGTATTTT.

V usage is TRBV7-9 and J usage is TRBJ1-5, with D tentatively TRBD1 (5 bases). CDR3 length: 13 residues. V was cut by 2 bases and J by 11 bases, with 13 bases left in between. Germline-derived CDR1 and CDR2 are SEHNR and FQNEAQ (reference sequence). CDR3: CASSLQGLGAQHF. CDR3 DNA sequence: TGTGCCAGCAGCTTACAGGGACTTGGGGCCCAGCATTTT.

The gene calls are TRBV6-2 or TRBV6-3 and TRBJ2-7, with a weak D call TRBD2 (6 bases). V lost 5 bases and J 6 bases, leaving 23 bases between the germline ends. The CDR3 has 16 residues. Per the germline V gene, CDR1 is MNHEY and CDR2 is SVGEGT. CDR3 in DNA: TGTGCCAGCAGTCATCTCCCGACCCGGGGGTCCACCGAGCAGTACTTC. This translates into CASSHLPTRGSTEQYF.

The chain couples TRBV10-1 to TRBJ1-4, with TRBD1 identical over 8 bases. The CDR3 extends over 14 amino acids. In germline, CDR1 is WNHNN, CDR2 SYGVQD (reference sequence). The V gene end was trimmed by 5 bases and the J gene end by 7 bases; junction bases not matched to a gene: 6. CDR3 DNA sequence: TGCGCCAGCAGTCCCGGGACAGGAGGTGAAAAACTGTTTTTT. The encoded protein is CASSPGTGGEKLFF.

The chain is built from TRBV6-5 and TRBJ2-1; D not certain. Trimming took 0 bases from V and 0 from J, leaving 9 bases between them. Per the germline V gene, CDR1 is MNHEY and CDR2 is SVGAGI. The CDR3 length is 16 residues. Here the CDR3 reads CASSYSQNPSYNEQFF. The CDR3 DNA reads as TGTGCCAGCAGTTACTCGCAGAACCCCTCCTACAATGAGCAGTTCTTC.

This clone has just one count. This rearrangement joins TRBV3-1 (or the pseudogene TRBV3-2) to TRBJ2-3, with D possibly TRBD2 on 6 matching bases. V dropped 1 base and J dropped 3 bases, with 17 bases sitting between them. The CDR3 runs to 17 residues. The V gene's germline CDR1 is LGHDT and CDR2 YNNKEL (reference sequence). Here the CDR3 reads CASSQVSRGSLTDTQYF. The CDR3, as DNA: TGTGCCAGCAGCCAAGTTAGTCGGGGGAGTTTAACAGATACGCAGTATTTT.

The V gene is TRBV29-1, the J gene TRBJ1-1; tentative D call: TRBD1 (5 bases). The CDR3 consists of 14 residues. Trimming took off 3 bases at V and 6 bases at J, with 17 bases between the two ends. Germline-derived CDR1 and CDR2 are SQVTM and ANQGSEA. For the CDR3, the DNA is TGCAGCGTTGATATGGGTACTGGGACTGCTGAAGCTTTCTTT. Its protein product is CSVDMGTGTAEAFF.

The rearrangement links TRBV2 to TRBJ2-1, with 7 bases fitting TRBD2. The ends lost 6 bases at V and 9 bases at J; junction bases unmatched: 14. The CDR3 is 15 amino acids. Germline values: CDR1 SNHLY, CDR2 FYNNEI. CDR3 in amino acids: CASREFRASGGEQFF. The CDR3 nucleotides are TGTGCCAGCAGGGAATTCAGGGCTAGCGGCGGTGAGCAGTTCTTC.

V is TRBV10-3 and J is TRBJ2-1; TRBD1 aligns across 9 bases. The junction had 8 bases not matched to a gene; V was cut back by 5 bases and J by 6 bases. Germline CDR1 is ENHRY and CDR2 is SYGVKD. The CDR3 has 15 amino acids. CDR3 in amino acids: CAISSGTGLVNEQFF. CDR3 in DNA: TGTGCCATCAGTTCCGGGACAGGGCTCGTCAATGAGCAGTTCTTC.

The CDR3 sequence is CASSATRYTDTQYF. DNA of the CDR3: TGTGCCAGTAGTGCGACTAGATATACAGATACGCAGTATTTT. The V gene is TRBV19, the J gene TRBJ2-3; possibly TRBD2 for D (6 bases). Germline-derived CDR1 and CDR2 are LNHDA and SQIVND (reference sequence). Trimming stripped 5 bases from V and 3 bases from J, with 12 bases between. The CDR3 is 14 amino acids.

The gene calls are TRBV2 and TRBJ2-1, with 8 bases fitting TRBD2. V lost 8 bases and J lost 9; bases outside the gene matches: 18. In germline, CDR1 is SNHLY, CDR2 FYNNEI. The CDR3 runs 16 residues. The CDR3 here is CASVYPGGTRIGEQFF. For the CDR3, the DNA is TGTGCCAGCGTATACCCCGGTGGGACTAGGATCGGTGAGCAGTTCTTC.

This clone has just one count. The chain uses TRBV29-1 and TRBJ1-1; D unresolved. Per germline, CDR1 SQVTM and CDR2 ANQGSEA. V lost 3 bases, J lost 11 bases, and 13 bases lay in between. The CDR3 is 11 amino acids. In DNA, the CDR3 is TGCAGCGTTGATATTACGCCCGGGGCTTTCTTT. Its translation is CSVDITPGAFF.

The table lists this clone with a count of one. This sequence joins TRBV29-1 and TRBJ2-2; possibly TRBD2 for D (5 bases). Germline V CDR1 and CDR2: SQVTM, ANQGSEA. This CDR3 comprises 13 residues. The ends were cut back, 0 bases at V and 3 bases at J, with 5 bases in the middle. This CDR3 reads CSVEERDTGELFF. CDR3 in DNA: TGCAGCGTTGAAGAGAGGGACACCGGGGAGCTGTTTTTT.

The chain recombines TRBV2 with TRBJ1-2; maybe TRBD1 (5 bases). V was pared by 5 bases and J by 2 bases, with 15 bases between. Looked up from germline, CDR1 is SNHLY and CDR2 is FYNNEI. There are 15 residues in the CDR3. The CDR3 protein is CASSFVREGNYGYTF. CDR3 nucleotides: TGTGCCAGCAGTTTTGTCCGGGAGGGGAACTATGGCTACACCTTC.

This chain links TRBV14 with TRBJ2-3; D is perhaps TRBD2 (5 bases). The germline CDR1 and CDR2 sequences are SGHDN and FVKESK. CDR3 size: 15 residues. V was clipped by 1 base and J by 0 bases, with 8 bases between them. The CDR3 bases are TGTGCCAGCAGCCAAGCGGGGAGCAGCACAGATACGCAGTATTTT. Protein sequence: CASSQAGSSTDTQYF.

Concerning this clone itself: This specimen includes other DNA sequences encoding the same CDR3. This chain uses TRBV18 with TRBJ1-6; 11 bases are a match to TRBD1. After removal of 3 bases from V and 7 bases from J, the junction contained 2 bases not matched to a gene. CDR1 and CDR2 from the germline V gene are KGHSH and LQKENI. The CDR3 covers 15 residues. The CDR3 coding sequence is TGTGCCAGCTCACCCGGACAGGGGGCGAATTCACCCCTCCACTTT. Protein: CASSPGQGANSPLHF. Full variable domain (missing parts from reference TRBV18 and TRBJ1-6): NAGVMQNPRHLVRRRGQEARLRCSPMKGHSHVYWYRQLPEEGLKFMVYLQKENIIDESGMPKERFSAEFPKEGPSILRIQQVVRGDSAAYFCASSPGQGANSPLHFGNGTRLTVT.

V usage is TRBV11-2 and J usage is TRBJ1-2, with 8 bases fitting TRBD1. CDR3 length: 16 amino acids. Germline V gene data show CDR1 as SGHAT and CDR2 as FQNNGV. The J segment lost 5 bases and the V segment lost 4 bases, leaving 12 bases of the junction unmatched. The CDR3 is CASSSYPGQGRYGYTF. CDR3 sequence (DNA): TGTGCCAGCAGCTCATACCCCGGACAGGGCCGATATGGCTACACCTTC.

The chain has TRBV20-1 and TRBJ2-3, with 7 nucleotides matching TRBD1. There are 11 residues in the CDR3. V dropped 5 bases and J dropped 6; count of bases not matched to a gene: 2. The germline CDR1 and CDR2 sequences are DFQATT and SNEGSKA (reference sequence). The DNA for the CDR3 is TGCAGTGCTCCGACAGGGGATACGCAGTATTTT. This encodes CSAPTGDTQYF.

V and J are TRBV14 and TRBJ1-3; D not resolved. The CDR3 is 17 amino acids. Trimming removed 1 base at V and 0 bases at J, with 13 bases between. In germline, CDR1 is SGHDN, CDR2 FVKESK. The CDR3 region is CASSQVGSLISGNTIYF. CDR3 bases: TGTGCCAGCAGCCAAGTAGGTAGCCTGATCTCTGGAAACACCATATATTTT.

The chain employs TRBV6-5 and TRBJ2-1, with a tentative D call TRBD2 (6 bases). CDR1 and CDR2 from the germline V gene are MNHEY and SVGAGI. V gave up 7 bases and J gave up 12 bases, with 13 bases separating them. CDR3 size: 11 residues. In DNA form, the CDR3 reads TGTGCCAGCATAAAGCCCGGGGGGCAGTTCTTC. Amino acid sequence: CASIKPGGQFF.

Here the CDR3 DNA reads TGTGCCAGCAGCTTGGGCGACAGGGGATATGGCTACACCTTC. It specifies CASSLGDRGYGYTF. The chain employs TRBV5-4 and TRBJ1-2; 8 bases agree with TRBD1. This CDR3 has 14 residues. The J segment lost 5 bases and the V segment lost 0 bases, leaving 3 bases of the junction unmatched. Germline CDR1 reads SGHNT; CDR2 reads YYREEE (reference sequence).

The CDR3 bases are TGTGCCAGTACCAGATCCGGGACAGGGGGAGATACGCAGTATTTT. It encodes CASTRSGTGGDTQYF. The J gene is TRBJ2-3, the V gene TRBV19, with 11 positions matching TRBD1. This CDR3 has 15 amino acids. The V gene end was trimmed by 7 bases and the J gene end by 5 bases; junction bases not matched to a gene: 8. Germline lookup yields CDR1 LNHDA and CDR2 SQIVND (reference sequence).

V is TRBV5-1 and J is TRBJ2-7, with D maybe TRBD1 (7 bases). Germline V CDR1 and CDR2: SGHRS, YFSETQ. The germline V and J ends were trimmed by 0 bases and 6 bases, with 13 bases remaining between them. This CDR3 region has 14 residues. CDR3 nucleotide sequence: TGCGCCAGCAGCTTGGGCAGGGGGGATGGCGAGCAGTACTTC. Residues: CASSLGRGDGEQYF.

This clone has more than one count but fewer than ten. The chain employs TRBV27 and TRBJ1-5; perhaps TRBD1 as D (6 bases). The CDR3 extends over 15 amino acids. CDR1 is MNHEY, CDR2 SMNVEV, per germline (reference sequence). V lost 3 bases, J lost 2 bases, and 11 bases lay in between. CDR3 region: CASSFGAGGNQPQHF. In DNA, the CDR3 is TGTGCCAGCAGTTTCGGGGCAGGGGGCAATCAGCCCCAGCATTTT.